This record concerns one T cell receptor beta chain sequence. Its antigen is still unknown. The data belong to a study of T cells in Graves' hyperthyroidism and ophthalmopathy. Whole-study results and caveats: Patients with ophthalmopathy were separated from those with stable hyperthyroidism by a 13 V-J model.

With 5 bases removed from V and 1 base from J, the gap between germline ends came to 14 bases. Per the germline V gene, CDR1 is SEHNR and CDR2 is FQNEAQ (reference sequence). The CDR3 has 15 residues. Amplification of TCR beta CDR3 regions was performed using RNA transcripts as template. First-round RT-PCR targeting the TCR CDR3 was performed with the HTBI primer set. TCRdb re-called the multiplex PCR reads with MiXCR, one entry per CDR3 protein. The sample records hundreds of thousands of distinct CDR3 sequences, about 17% being singletons. With duration under 3 months, ophthalmopathy was active: Clinical Activity Score at least 3, NOSPECS at least 4. Diagnostic assessment was based on clinical symptoms, serum thyroxine and TRAb, thyroid ultrasound and orbital computed tomography.

The sequencing input was blood. The chain recombines TRBV7-9 with TRBJ2-5; D might be TRBD1 (5 bases). The source of this sequence is a woman in her sixties or seventies with Graves' ophthalmopathy. CDR3 sequence (DNA): TGTGCCAGCAGCCCCAGGCAGGGCCCCCAAGAGACCCAGTACTTC. Translating gives CASSPRQGPQETQYF.